The sequence of this T cell receptor beta chain was determined in a study of Ad26.COV2.S vaccination and SARS-CoV-2 variants. Germline V lookup: CDR1 MNHEY, CDR2 SVGEGT. CDR3 size: 16 residues. V was pared by 2 bases and J by 4 bases, with 4 bases of the junction left unmatched. General study points: The study found similar non-spike TCR breadth in vaccine and placebo recipients.

The table came from immunoSEQ multiplex PCR; TCRdb's copy has only in-frame clones and leaves some out. The sample consists of around 310,000 clones, roughly 90% of them appearing once. Comments on this clone: Its antigen is unidentified.

As to treatment: 15 to 20 received Ad26.COV2.S at low or high dose, single or two shots; 5 received placebo; per-sample allocation not given. Day 63 after the first vaccine or placebo injection was the time point for sampling. The vaccine delivered Wuhan-strain SARS-CoV-2 spike through an Ad26 vector. The chain joins TRBV6-2 or TRBV6-3 to TRBJ2-6, with 8 bases that match TRBD1. The sequenced sample was peripheral blood, obtained in a trial of Ad26.COV2.S vaccine versus placebo. The clonotype was recovered from a person between 18 and 65 years old who received the Ad26.COV2.S COVID-19 vaccine or a placebo. CDR3 DNA: TGTGCCAGCAGTTACCCAGGGGGCACGGGGGCCAACGTCCTGACTTTC. It specifies CASSYPGGTGANVLTF.